These 23 T cell receptor beta chains came from one sample sequenced in a study of blood T cell repertoires in COVID-19 (dated by TCRdb to 2018 to 2021). Preparation of the library involved the immunoSEQ multiplex PCR assay. The table comes from immuneACCESS by way of TCRdb, which keeps in-frame sequences with V and J called. Part of the clones is missing from these tables; in studies checked, under half for an unresolved V gene and the rest for unknown reasons. This sample holds a few hundred thousand clones; 70% to 90% were observed only once. The top ten hold roughly 4% of the sample. What was sequenced was PBMCs or T cells enriched from blood (not recorded which). These receptors were collected from a woman aged 30 to 39 who had recovered from COVID-19.

The CDR3 reads CASSLTESNTGELFF. The CDR3 bases are TGTGCCAGCAGTTTAACAGAATCGAACACCGGGGAGCTGTTTTTT. V is TRBV28 and J is TRBJ2-2; no firm D call. Germline V gene lookup returns CDR1 MDHEN and CDR2 SYDVKM. V shed 2 bases and J shed 0 bases, with 7 bases lying between them. The CDR3 sequence is 15 residues long.

V usage is TRBV6-5 and J usage is TRBJ2-5; the D gene is possibly TRBD1 (5 bases). The CDR3 covers 15 residues. Germline V gives CDR1 MNHEY, CDR2 SVGAGI. Deletions cut 10 bases from V and 4 bases from J, with 22 bases between. As DNA, the CDR3 is TGTGCCACCAACCACAAAACAGGTTACCGAGAGACCCAGTACTTC. Amino acids: CATNHKTGYRETQYF.

V and J are TRBV28 and TRBJ1-2; TRBD1 matches at 7 bases. V lost 5 bases, J lost 6 bases, and 18 bases stayed unmatched. CDR1 is MDHEN and CDR2 is SYDVKM in the germline V gene. The CDR3 runs to 17 residues. CDR3 in DNA: TGTGCCAGCAGTCCTCGGTCAGGGGGGACGCCAGGGGATGGCTACACCTTC. It codes for CASSPRSGGTPGDGYTF.

The chain combines TRBV11-2 with TRBJ2-7; the match to TRBD2 covers 10 bases. The V segment lost 5 bases and the J segment 3 bases; nucleotides outside the gene matches: 4. There are 14 residues in the CDR3. Germline assignment: CDR1 SGHAT and CDR2 FQNNGV. This chain's CDR3 is CASSRTSGFYEQYF. The CDR3 region has the DNA TGTGCCAGCAGCCGGACTAGCGGATTCTACGAGCAGTACTTC.

This chain uses TRBV29-1 with TRBJ2-2; a weak D match, TRBD1 (6 bases). Germline V gene lookup returns CDR1 SQVTM and CDR2 ANQGSEA. The CDR3 covers 16 residues. The V gene lost 2 bases and the J gene lost 0 bases, with 13 bases spanning the gap. In DNA, the CDR3 is TGCAGCGTTGAAAAATGGGGGCGCGCGAACACCGGGGAGCTGTTTTTT. It translates to CSVEKWGRANTGELFF.

The chain carries TRBV2 and TRBJ2-2; 7 bases map to TRBD1. In germline, CDR1 is SNHLY, CDR2 FYNNEI. V shed 7 bases and J 6 bases; nucleotides not matched to a gene: 14. CDR3 size: 16 residues. CDR3 coding DNA: TGTGCCAGCATGACGCCCCGTACAGGGGTCCCCGGGGAGCTGTTTTTT. This translates into CASMTPRTGVPGELFF.

In the case of this clone: Its ends do not fully match the called genes, so a read error is possible. J is TRBJ1-4 and V is TRBV11-3, with no clear D. This CDR3 region has 12 residues. CDR1 is SGHNT, CDR2 YENEEA, per germline. CDR3 amino acids: CASSGGKPEMLF. DNA for the CDR3: TGTGCCAGCAGCGGCGGAAAGCCGGAGATGCTTTTT.

The gene calls are TRBV7-9 and TRBJ2-2; TRBD2 matches at 9 bases. Germline CDR1 is SEHNR and CDR2 is FQNEAQ (reference sequence). The CDR3 consists of 15 residues. Unmatched junction bases numbered 1, after V lost 5 bases and J lost 0 bases. This CDR3 is CASSRLAANTGELFF. The CDR3 DNA follows: TGTGCCAGCAGCAGACTAGCGGCGAACACCGGGGAGCTGTTTTTT.

This rearrangement joins TRBV10-1 to TRBJ2-2, with D possibly matching TRBD2 (6 bases). There are 15 residues in the CDR3. CDR1 is WNHNN and CDR2 is SYGVQD in the germline V gene (reference sequence). Trimming left V 6 bases short and J 6 bases short, with 17 bases between. CDR3 DNA: TGCGCCAGCAGCGGAGGCGGGGCGGGCGCCGGGGAGCTGTTTTTT. It encodes CASSGGGAGAGELFF.

This clone showed up just a few times. Here the CDR3 reads CASNAGRRDHTEAFF. CDR3 nucleotide sequence: TGTGCCAGCAACGCAGGGCGGAGGGACCACACTGAAGCTTTCTTT. J is TRBJ1-1 and V is TRBV7-9, with D tentatively TRBD1 (5 bases). V lost 7 bases to trimming and J lost 3 bases, with 18 bases between them. CDR3 length equals 15 residues. The germline V gene encodes CDR1 SEHNR and CDR2 FQNEAQ (reference sequence).

V usage is TRBV5-8 and J usage is TRBJ1-5; 7 bases are shared with TRBD1. V lost 1 base to trimming and J lost 2 bases; unmatched junction nucleotides: 15. Per germline, CDR1 SGHTS and CDR2 YDEGEE. The CDR3 covers 19 residues. CDR3 in DNA: TGTGCCAGCAGCTTGAGCTTAGAGTCGAACAGGGGTGGCAATCAGCCCCAGCATTTT. The encoded protein is CASSLSLESNRGGNQPQHF.

V is TRBV4-1 and J is TRBJ2-3; 8 bases fit TRBD2. V lost 5 bases to trimming and J lost 4 bases; unmatched junction nucleotides: 11. This CDR3 is built from 16 residues. Germline-derived CDR1 and CDR2 are MGHRA and YSYEKL. The CDR3 bases are TGCGCCAGCAGCTCAACTAGCGGAGGAACCGCAGATACGCAGTATTTT. This encodes CASSSTSGGTADTQYF.

This chain joins TRBV30 and TRBJ1-5; D unclear. Germline assignment: CDR1 GTSNPN and CDR2 SVGIG (reference sequence). This CDR3 comprises 17 residues. The V end lost 5 bases, the J end lost 2 bases, and 22 bases lay between the germline ends. This chain's CDR3 is CAWGPELGRVGNQPQHF. CDR3 in DNA: TGTGCCTGGGGCCCTGAGCTAGGGAGAGTGGGCAATCAGCCCCAGCATTTT.

The chain employs TRBV10-3 and TRBJ2-2; D may be TRBD1 (6 bases). The V gene lost 8 bases and the J gene lost 0 bases, with 10 bases spanning the gap. The germline V gene encodes CDR1 ENHRY and CDR2 SYGVKD. This CDR3 has 14 amino acids. Written as DNA, the CDR3 is TGTGCCATCGGACAGAATCCGAACACCGGGGAGCTGTTTTTT. This translates into CAIGQNPNTGELFF.

CDR3 DNA: TGTGCCAGCAGGCCTGATGTGGGCAGCTCTGGAAACACCATATATTTT. This sequence encodes CASRPDVGSSGNTIYF. The chain has TRBV28 and TRBJ1-3, with no clear D. Germline V lookup: CDR1 MDHEN, CDR2 SYDVKM. The CDR3 totals 16 residues. Trimming pared 6 bases from V and 0 bases from J, leaving 15 bases between. The full variable domain, with the rest looked up from reference TRBV28 and TRBJ1-3, is DVKVTQSSRYLVKRTGEKVFLECVQDMDHENMFWYRQDPGLGLRLIYFSYDVKMKEKGDIPEGYSVSREKKERFSLILESASTNQTSMYLCASRPDVGSSGNTIYFGEGSWLTVV.

V usage is TRBV5-1 and J usage is TRBJ1-3; D not resolved. The CDR3 loop spans 13 amino acids. Germline CDR1 is SGHRS and CDR2 is YFSETQ. Trimming removed 0 bases at V and 4 bases at J, with 5 bases between. DNA for the CDR3: TGCGCCAGCAGCTTGGAACAGGGAAACACCATATATTTT. It encodes CASSLEQGNTIYF.

This clone was observed once. J is TRBJ2-7 and V is TRBV4-1, with D possibly TRBD2 on 6 matching bases. V lost 1 base, J lost 7 bases, and 11 bases lay in between. The CDR3 runs 13 residues. The germline V gene encodes CDR1 MGHRA and CDR2 YSYEKL. CDR3 nucleotides: TGCGCCAGCAGCCAAGGACTAGGCAGGGAGCAGTACTTC. This encodes CASSQGLGREQYF.

The chain joins TRBV11-2 to TRBJ2-7, with 7 bases aligning to TRBD1. In germline, CDR1 is SGHAT, CDR2 FQNNGV. The CDR3 has 15 residues. Trimming cost V 7 bases and J 4 bases; bases outside gene matches: 13. CDR3 sequence reads: CASTSLRDREYEQYF. In DNA form, the CDR3 reads TGTGCCAGCACCAGTTTGCGAGACAGGGAATACGAGCAGTACTTC.

The rearrangement uses TRBV6-1 and TRBJ2-7; 8 bases are shared with TRBD2. CDR1 and CDR2 (germline): MNHNS, SASEGT. Trimming took 6 bases from V and 0 from J; bases not matched to a gene: 7. CDR3 length: 15 residues. The CDR3 coding sequence is TGTGCCAGCAGCTCCCTAGCGGGCGGCTCCTACGAGCAGTACTTC. Encoded protein: CASSSLAGGSYEQYF.

This clone appeared a single time. The chain is built from TRBV2 and TRBJ1-2; maybe TRBD1 (5 bases). Germline values: CDR1 SNHLY, CDR2 FYNNEI. Trimming removed 10 bases at V and 1 base at J, with 10 bases between. This CDR3 is 12 amino acids long. The CDR3 region has the DNA TGTGCCAACTCACAGGTTAACTATGGCTACACCTTC. This translates into CANSQVNYGYTF.

The chain combines TRBV19 with TRBJ1-2; D is possibly TRBD1 (5 bases). Trimming cost V 5 bases and J 7 bases, with 20 bases left between them. This CDR3 region has 15 residues. Germline-derived CDR1 and CDR2 are LNHDA and SQIVND (reference sequence). The CDR3 nucleotides are TGTGCCAGTAGTCTTACAGGTCACGCTGCGAGTGGCTACACCTTC. Encoded protein: CASSLTGHAASGYTF.

The chain joins TRBV19 to TRBJ1-2; no reliable D call. The CDR3 is 14 residues long. Looked up from germline, CDR1 is LNHDA and CDR2 is SQIVND (reference sequence). Trimming pared 7 bases from V and 0 bases from J, leaving 12 bases between. The CDR3 sequence is CASMIEGPNYGYTF. The CDR3 DNA reads as TGTGCCAGTATGATCGAGGGCCCTAACTATGGCTACACCTTC.

The chain links TRBV10-1 to TRBJ2-3, with 8 bases identical to TRBD1. Germline V gives CDR1 WNHNN, CDR2 SYGVQD (reference sequence). With V trimmed by 2 bases and J by 6 bases, 13 bases remained unmatched. The CDR3 sequence is 17 residues long. The CDR3 region is CASSESFGTGSFDTQYF. The CDR3 nucleotides read TGCGCCAGCAGTGAGAGTTTTGGGACAGGAAGTTTTGATACGCAGTATTTT.